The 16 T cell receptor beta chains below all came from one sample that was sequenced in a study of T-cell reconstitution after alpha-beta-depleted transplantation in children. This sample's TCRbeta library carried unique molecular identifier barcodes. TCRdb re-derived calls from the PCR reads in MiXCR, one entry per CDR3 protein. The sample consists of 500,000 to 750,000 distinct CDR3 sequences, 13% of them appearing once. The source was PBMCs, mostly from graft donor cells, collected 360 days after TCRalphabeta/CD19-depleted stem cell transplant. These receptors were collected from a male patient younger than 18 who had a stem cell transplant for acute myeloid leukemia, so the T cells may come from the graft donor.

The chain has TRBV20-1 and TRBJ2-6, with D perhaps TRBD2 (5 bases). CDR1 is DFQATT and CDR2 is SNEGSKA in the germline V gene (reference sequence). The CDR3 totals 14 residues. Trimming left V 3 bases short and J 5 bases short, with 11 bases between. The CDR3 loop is CSASEGLWANVLTF. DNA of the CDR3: TGCAGTGCTAGTGAGGGTCTCTGGGCCAACGTCCTGACTTTC.

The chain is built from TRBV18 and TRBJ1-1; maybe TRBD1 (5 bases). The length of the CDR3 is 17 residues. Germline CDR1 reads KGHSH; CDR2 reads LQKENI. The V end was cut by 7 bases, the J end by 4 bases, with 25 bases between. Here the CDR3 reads CASLNRRTPLAGTEAFF. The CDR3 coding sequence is TGTGCCAGCTTGAACCGAAGGACACCCCTCGCAGGCACTGAAGCTTTCTTT.

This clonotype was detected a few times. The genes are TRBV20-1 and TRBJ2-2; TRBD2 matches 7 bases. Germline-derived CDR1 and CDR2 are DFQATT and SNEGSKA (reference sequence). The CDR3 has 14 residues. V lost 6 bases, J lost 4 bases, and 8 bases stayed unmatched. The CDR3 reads CSAGRDVGTGELFF. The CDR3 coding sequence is TGCAGTGCGGGGAGGGATGTGGGCACCGGGGAGCTGTTTTTT.

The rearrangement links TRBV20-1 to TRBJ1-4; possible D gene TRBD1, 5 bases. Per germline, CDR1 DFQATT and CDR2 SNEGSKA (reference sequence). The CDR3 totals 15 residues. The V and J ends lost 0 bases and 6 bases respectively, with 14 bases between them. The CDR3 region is CSARDRGKGDEKLFF. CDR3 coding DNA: TGCAGTGCTAGAGATCGGGGGAAGGGAGATGAAAAACTGTTTTTT.

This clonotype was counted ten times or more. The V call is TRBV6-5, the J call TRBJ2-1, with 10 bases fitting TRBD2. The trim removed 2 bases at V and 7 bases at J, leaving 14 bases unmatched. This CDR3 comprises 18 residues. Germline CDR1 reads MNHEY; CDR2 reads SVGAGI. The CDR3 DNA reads TGTGCCAGCAGTTACCCTGCTGGGGTGACTAGCGGGTATAATGAGCAGTTCTTC. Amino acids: CASSYPAGVTSGYNEQFF.

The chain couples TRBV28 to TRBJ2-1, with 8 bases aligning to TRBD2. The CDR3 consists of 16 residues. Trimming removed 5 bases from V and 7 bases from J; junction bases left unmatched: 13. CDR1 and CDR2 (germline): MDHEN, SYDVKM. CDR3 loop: CASSPGLSGNGNEQFF. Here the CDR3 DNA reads TGTGCCAGCAGTCCGGGACTTAGCGGGAACGGGAATGAGCAGTTCTTC. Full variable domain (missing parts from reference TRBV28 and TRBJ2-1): DVKVTQSSRYLVKRTGEKVFLECVQDMDHENMFWYRQDPGLGLRLIYFSYDVKMKEKGDIPEGYSVSREKKERFSLILESASTNQTSMYLCASSPGLSGNGNEQFFGPGTRLTVL.

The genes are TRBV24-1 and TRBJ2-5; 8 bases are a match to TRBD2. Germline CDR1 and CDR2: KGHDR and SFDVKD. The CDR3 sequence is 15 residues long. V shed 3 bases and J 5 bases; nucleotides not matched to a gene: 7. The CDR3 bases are TGTGCCACCAGTGATCGGCGCGGGGGGATGGAGACCCAGTACTTC. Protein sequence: CATSDRRGGMETQYF.

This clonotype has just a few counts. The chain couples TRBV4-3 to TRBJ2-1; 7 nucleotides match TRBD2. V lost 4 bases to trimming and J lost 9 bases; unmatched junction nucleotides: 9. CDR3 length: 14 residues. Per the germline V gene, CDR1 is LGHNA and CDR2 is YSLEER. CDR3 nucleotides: TGCGCCAGCAGCCCCCTCGGGGGGAACGGTGAGCAGTTCTTC. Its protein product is CASSPLGGNGEQFF.

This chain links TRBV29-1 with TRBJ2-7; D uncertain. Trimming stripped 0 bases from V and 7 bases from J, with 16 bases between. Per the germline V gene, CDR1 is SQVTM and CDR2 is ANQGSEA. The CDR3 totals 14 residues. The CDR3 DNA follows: TGCAGCGTTGAAGAGGTGCGGATCGGAAGGGAGCAGTACTTC. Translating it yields CSVEEVRIGREQYF.

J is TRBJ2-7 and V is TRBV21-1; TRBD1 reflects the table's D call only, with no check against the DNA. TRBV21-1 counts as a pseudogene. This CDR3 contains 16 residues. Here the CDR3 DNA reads TGTGCCAGCAGCAGGGCCAGCGGGGCCTGCTCCTACGAGCAGTACTTC. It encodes CASSRASGACSYEQYF.

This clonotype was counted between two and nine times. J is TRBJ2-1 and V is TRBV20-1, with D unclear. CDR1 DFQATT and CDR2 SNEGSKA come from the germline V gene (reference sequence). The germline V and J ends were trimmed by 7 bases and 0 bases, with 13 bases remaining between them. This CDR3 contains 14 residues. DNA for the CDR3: TGCAGTGGCGTCGGGTGGTCCTCCTACAATGAGCAGTTCTTC. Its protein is CSGVGWSSYNEQFF.

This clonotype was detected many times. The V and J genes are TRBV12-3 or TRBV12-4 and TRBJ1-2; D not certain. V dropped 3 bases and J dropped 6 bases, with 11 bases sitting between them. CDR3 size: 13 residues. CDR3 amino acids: CASSLGPGDGYTF. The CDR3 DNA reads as TGTGCCAGCAGTTTGGGCCCAGGCGATGGCTACACCTTC.

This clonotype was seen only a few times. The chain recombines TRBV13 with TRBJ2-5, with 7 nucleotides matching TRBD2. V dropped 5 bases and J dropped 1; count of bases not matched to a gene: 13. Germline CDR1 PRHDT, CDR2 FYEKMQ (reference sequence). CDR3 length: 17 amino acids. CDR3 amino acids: CASSTPSPSGLQETQYF. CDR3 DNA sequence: TGTGCCAGCAGCACGCCCAGCCCTAGCGGCCTCCAAGAGACCCAGTACTTC.

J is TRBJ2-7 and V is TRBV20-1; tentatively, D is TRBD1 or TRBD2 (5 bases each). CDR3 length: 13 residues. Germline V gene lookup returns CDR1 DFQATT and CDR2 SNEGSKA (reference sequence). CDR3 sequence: CSGADSGGEEQYF. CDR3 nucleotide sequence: TGCAGCGGGGCCGACTCCGGAGGTGAGGAGCAGTACTTC.

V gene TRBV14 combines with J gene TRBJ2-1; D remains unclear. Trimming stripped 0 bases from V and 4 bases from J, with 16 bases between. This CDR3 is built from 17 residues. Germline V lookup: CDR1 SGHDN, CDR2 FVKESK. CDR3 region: CASSQDLASLGYNEQFF. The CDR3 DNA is TGTGCCAGCAGCCAAGATCTTGCCAGCCTGGGGTACAATGAGCAGTTCTTC. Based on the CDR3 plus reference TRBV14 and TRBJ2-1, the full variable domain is EAGVTQFPSHSVIEKGQTVTLRCDPISGHDNLYWYRRVMGKEIKFLLHFVKESKQDESGMPNNRFLAERTGGTYSTLKVQPAELEDSGVYFCASSQDLASLGYNEQFFGPGTRLTVL.

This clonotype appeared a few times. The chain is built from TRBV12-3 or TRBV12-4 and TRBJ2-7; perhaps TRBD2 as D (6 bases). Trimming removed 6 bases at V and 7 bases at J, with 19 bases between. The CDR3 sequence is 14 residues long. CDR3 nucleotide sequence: TGTGCCAGCAGGGATTTGGGGGGATCGCGTGAGCAGTACTTC. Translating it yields CASRDLGGSREQYF.